The rows below give T cell receptor beta chains drawn from one sample of a study of cytomegalovirus exposure and HLA in healthy donors. Method: immunoSEQ multiplex PCR; TCRdb's copy keeps in-frame clones and lacks some. Here the sample spans more than 95,000 clones, 83% being singletons. The sequenced material came from PBMCs. Receptors were obtained from a woman aged 40-49 years in good health and CMV-seropositive. The CDR3 runs from the conserved cysteine through the conserved F or W. The order of the fields is D gene, V gene, J gene, CDR3 protein. D genes are given only for firm matches.

TRBD1	TRBV5-6	TRBJ2-7	CASSIRTGGWLEQYF
TRBD1	TRBV27	TRBJ2-7	CASSSPDRAGMEQYF
TRBD1	TRBV6-5	TRBJ2-7	CASSYSPGTGYEQYF
TRBD1	TRBV27	TRBJ2-1	CASRWTGGYEQFF
-	TRBV5-3	TRBJ1-4	CARSLQGRDEKLFF
-	TRBV7-8	TRBJ2-5	CASSYRVEKTQYF
-	TRBV6-5	TRBJ1-1	CASSYATGLTEAFF
-	TRBV5-1	TRBJ1-1	CASSSQGSGNTEAFF
TRBD2	TRBV5-1	TRBJ2-1	CASRTSGHYNEQFF
TRBD2	TRBV27	TRBJ2-1	CASSPDGLDNEQFF
TRBD2	TRBV4-1	TRBJ2-7	CASSQVASGGSYEQYF
TRBD2	TRBV28	TRBJ2-3	CASSSGLAGESTDTQYF
TRBD1	TRBV5-8	TRBJ1-2	CASSGTGVGYGYTF
-	TRBV9	TRBJ2-2	CASSVGLANTGELFF
-	TRBV9	TRBJ1-3	CASSDPGTTALGNTIYF
-	TRBV6-4	TRBJ2-3	CASRPAGQPTDTQYF
TRBD2	TRBV30	TRBJ2-1	CAWRFPGGSYNEQFF
TRBD1	TRBV5-8	TRBJ2-7	CASSSGQGIAEQYF
-	TRBV30	TRBJ2-7	CAWATGLNEQYF
-	TRBV5-1	TRBJ2-3	CASSLVGPGDTQYF